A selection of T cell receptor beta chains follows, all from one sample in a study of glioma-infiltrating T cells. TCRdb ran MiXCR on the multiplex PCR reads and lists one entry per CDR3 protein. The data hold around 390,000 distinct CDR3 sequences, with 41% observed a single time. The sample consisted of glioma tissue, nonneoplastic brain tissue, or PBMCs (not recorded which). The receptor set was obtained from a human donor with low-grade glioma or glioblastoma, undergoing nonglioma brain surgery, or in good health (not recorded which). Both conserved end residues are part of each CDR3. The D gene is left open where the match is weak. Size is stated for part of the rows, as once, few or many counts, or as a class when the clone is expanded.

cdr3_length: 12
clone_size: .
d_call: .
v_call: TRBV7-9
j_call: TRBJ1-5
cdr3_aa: CASSFSQNSQHF
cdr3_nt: TGTGCCAGCAGCTTTAGCCAAAACAGCCAGCATTTT

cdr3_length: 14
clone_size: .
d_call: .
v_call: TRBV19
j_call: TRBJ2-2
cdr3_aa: CASSILGAAGELFF
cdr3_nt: TGTGCCAGTAGTATCTTGGGGGCCGCCGGGGAGCTGTTTTTT

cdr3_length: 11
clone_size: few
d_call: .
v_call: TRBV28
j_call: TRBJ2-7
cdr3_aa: CASSFLREQYF
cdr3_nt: TGTGCCAGCAGTTTCCTTCGGGAGCAGTACTTC

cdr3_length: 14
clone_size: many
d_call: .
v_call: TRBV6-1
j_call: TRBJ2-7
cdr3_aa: CASRMGVGVYEQYF
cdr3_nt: TGTGCCAGCAGAATGGGGGTCGGAGTCTACGAGCAGTACTTC

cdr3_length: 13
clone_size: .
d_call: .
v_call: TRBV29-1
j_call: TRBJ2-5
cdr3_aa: CSVEVGGGETQYF
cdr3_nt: TGCAGCGTTGAAGTGGGAGGGGGAGAGACCCAGTACTTC

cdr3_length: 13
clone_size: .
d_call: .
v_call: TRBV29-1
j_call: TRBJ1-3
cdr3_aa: CSVARGSGNTIYF
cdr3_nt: TGCAGCGTTGCCAGGGGCTCTGGAAACACCATATATTTT

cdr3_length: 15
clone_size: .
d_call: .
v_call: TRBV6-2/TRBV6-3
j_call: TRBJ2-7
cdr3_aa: CASRRPGTGSYEQYF
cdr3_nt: TGTGCCAGCAGAAGGCCGGGGACGGGCTCCTACGAGCAGTACTTC

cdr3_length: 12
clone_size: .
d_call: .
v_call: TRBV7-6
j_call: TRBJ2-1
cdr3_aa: CASSYKYSEQFF
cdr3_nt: TGTGCCAGCAGCTATAAATACAGTGAGCAGTTCTTC

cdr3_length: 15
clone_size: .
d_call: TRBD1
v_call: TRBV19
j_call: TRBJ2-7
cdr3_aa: CASSISGQGAYEQYF
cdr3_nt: TGTGCCAGTAGTATATCCGGACAGGGTGCCTACGAGCAGTACTTC

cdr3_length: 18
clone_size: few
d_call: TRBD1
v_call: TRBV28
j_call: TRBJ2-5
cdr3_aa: CASSQQPGQRVSQETQYF
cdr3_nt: TGTGCCAGCAGTCAACAACCGGGACAGCGAGTCTCACAAGAGACCCAGTACTTC

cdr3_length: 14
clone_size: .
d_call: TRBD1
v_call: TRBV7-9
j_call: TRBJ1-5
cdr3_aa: CASSTGQGIQPQHF
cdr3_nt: TGTGCCAGCAGCACCGGACAGGGCATTCAGCCCCAGCATTTT

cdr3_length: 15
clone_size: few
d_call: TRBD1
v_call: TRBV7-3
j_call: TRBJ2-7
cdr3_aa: CASSLMATGGYEQYF
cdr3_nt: TGTGCCAGCAGCTTAATGGCGACAGGGGGATACGAGCAGTACTTC

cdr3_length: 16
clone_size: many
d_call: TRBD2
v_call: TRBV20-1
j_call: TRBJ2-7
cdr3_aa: CSARVSGTIFSYEQYF
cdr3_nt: TGCAGTGCTAGAGTATCCGGGACTATCTTCTCCTACGAGCAGTACTTC

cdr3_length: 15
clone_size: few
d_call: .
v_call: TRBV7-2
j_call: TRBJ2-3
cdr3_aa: CASTRGRPRTDTQYF
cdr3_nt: TGTGCCAGCACCCGAGGGCGTCCGCGGACAGATACGCAGTATTTT